What follows are 29 T cell receptor beta chains derived from one specimen sequenced in a study of beta chain features in type 1 diabetes. Overall study results and limits: Across all four CD4+ subsets, people with type 1 diabetes showed modestly shorter TCRB CDR3s.

The whole isolated RNA underwent reverse transcription, so sequencing captured expressed TCRB transcripts. Measured with immunoSEQ multiplex PCR; TCRdb has only the in-frame clones, and not every one. The repertoire holds hundreds of thousands of clones, with around an eighth as singletons. These TCRs' antigens remain unknown. The sample comprised naive CD4+ T cells from blood. These receptors were collected from a man aged 18 to 30 with type 1 diabetes.

The chain couples TRBV30 to TRBJ1-6; maybe TRBD1 (5 bases). The CDR3 spans 13 residues. In germline, CDR1 is GTSNPN, CDR2 SVGIG (reference sequence). The ends were cut back, 2 bases at V and 9 bases at J, with 11 bases in the middle. The CDR3 sequence is CAWSIAGSSPLHF. DNA of the CDR3: TGTGCCTGGAGTATCGCAGGGTCTTCACCCCTCCACTTT.

The V gene is TRBV18, the J gene TRBJ2-1; 9 positions agree with TRBD1. Germline CDR1 KGHSH, CDR2 LQKENI. The CDR3 loop spans 15 amino acids. Losses at the gene ends were 2 bases for V and 6 bases for J; bases not matched to a gene: 5. The CDR3 DNA sequence: TGTGCCAGCTCACCAAGGACAGGGGAGGTCAATGAGCAGTTCTTC. Translating gives CASSPRTGEVNEQFF.

V usage is TRBV6-5 and J usage is TRBJ2-1; D not certain. CDR1 is MNHEY and CDR2 is SVGAGI in the germline V gene. V was shortened by 2 bases and J by 5 bases, with 10 bases between the two germline ends. The CDR3 spans 14 residues. CDR3 amino acids: CASSYAGRDNEQFF. The CDR3 DNA follows: TGTGCCAGCAGTTACGCCGGCCGGGACAATGAGCAGTTCTTC.

The chain combines TRBV5-6 with TRBJ2-3; perhaps TRBD1 as D (5 bases). CDR1 SGHDT and CDR2 YYEEEE come from the germline V gene. V was pared by 6 bases and J by 1 base, with 9 bases between. The CDR3 sequence is 13 residues long. The chain's CDR3 is CASTLQGTDTQYF. The DNA of the CDR3 is TGTGCCAGCACCCTACAGGGCACAGATACGCAGTATTTT.

The sample holds a few counts of this clone. The chain has TRBV29-1 and TRBJ2-5; D could derive from TRBD1 or TRBD2 (5 bases each). Germline loops: CDR1 SQVTM, CDR2 ANQGSEA. The V gene lost 5 bases and the J gene lost 3 bases, with 19 bases spanning the gap. The CDR3 has 15 residues. In DNA form, the CDR3 reads TGCAGCGTTCCAAGGGGTTCGGGGCAGGAAGAGACCCAGTACTTC. Translation: CSVPRGSGQEETQYF.

The chain joins TRBV29-1 to TRBJ1-4; D uncertain. In germline, CDR1 is SQVTM, CDR2 ANQGSEA. This CDR3 comprises 10 residues. The V end was cut by 7 bases, the J end by 13 bases, with 13 bases between. CDR3 sequence: CSASGEGLFF. Written as DNA, the CDR3 is TGCAGCGCCTCCGGGGAGGGACTGTTTTTT.

The chain couples TRBV29-1 to TRBJ2-2, with TRBD2 matching 8 bases. J gave up 0 bases and V 6 bases, and 9 bases lay outside the gene matches. Germline CDR1 SQVTM, CDR2 ANQGSEA. The CDR3 covers 16 residues. The CDR3 region has the DNA TGCAGCGTCCTCGGGGGGGCCGGGGCGAACACCGGGGAGCTGTTTTTT. It is translated as CSVLGGAGANTGELFF.

This clone was seen more than once but under ten times. The chain employs TRBV11-2 and TRBJ2-1; 11 nucleotides align to TRBD2. Trimming at V came to 4 bases and at J to 12 bases, leaving 11 bases not matched to a gene. The CDR3 consists of 15 residues. Per the germline V gene, CDR1 is SGHAT and CDR2 is FQNNGV. CDR3 protein: CASSSLAGGPSGQFF. CDR3 DNA: TGTGCCAGCAGCTCCCTAGCGGGGGGCCCGTCGGGGCAGTTCTTC.

The V and J genes are TRBV11-3 and TRBJ2-1; 8 nucleotides line up with TRBD1. CDR1 SGHNT and CDR2 YENEEA come from the germline V gene. The CDR3 is 13 residues long. The ends lost 4 bases at V and 6 bases at J; junction bases unmatched: 2. CDR3 sequence: CASSWTGFNEQFF. The CDR3 DNA sequence: TGTGCCAGCAGCTGGACAGGGTTCAATGAGCAGTTCTTC.

This clone has a handful of counts. This sequence joins TRBV15 and TRBJ2-3; D is perhaps TRBD2 (6 bases). The CDR3 runs 13 residues. V lost 3 bases and J 6 bases, leaving 10 bases between the germline ends. Germline assignment: CDR1 LNHNV and CDR2 YYDKDF (reference sequence). This chain's CDR3 is CATSSGTADTQYF. The DNA for the CDR3 is TGTGCCACCAGCAGCGGGACTGCGGATACGCAGTATTTT.

This clone was picked up a small number of times. The rearrangement joins TRBV14 to TRBJ1-1; D gene unclear. In germline, CDR1 is SGHDN, CDR2 FVKESK. There are 14 residues in the CDR3. Deletions cut 5 bases from V and 10 bases from J, with 20 bases between. CDR3 DNA sequence: TGTGCCAGCAGCGCCGGACGGAGAACTGAAGGAGCTTTCTTT. Translated: CASSAGRRTEGAFF.

The chain uses TRBV6-1 and TRBJ1-1; 7 positions match TRBD1. Germline lookup yields CDR1 MNHNS and CDR2 SASEGT. The CDR3 spans 13 residues. V gave up 8 bases and J gave up 5 bases; unmatched junction bases: 8. The CDR3 nucleotides read TGTGCCAGCTCCGCCCGACAGGGTACTGAAGCTTTCTTT. As protein: CASSARQGTEAFF.

V gene TRBV5-4 combines with J gene TRBJ2-3, with TRBD2 identical over 8 bases. Germline trimming cut 1 base from V and 2 bases from J; bases unmatched to any gene: 3. The CDR3 runs 15 residues. Germline lookup yields CDR1 SGHNT and CDR2 YYREEE (reference sequence). The CDR3 DNA reads as TGTGCCAGCAGCTTGCGGGGGGGCCCCACAGATACGCAGTATTTT. Its translation is CASSLRGGPTDTQYF.

This chain uses TRBV27 with TRBJ1-2, with D possibly being TRBD1 (6 bases). CDR3 length: 14 amino acids. Germline CDR1 and CDR2: MNHEY and SMNVEV (reference sequence). The germline V and J ends were trimmed by 0 bases and 4 bases, with 9 bases remaining between them. The CDR3: CASSLSWGAYGYTF. The CDR3 coding sequence is TGTGCCAGCAGTTTATCCTGGGGGGCCTATGGCTACACCTTC.

The V gene is TRBV11-3, the J gene TRBJ1-1; TRBD1 might be the D (5 bases). CDR1 SGHNT and CDR2 YENEEA come from the germline V gene. Trimming left V 4 bases short and J 1 base short, with 13 bases between. The CDR3 contains 15 residues. CDR3: CASSYSGTGNTEAFF. CDR3 sequence (DNA): TGTGCCAGCAGCTATTCCGGGACGGGGAACACTGAAGCTTTCTTT.

This clone showed up just a few times. This chain uses TRBV6-1 with TRBJ2-1; D gene ambiguous. Germline CDR1 MNHNS, CDR2 SASEGT. This CDR3 contains 12 residues. Trimming stripped 8 bases from V and 9 bases from J, with 14 bases between. CDR3 sequence: CASAGITVEQFF. CDR3 nucleotide sequence: TGTGCCAGCGCAGGTATAACTGTTGAGCAGTTCTTC.

This clone occurred a few times. The V gene is TRBV5-1, the J gene TRBJ2-7, with 7 bases lining up with TRBD1. V shed 4 bases and J 0 bases; nucleotides not matched to a gene: 10. The CDR3 runs 16 residues. The germline V gene has CDR1 SGHRS and CDR2 YFSETQ. Here the CDR3 reads CASSGSQGKNSYEQYF. In DNA, the CDR3 is TGCGCCAGCAGCGGCTCACAGGGGAAGAACTCCTACGAGCAGTACTTC. Supplemented by reference TRBV5-1 and TRBJ2-7, the full variable domain reads KAGVTQTPRYLIKTRGQQVTLSCSPISGHRSVSWYQQTPGQGLQFLFEYFSETQRNKGNFPGRFSGRQFSNSRSEMNVSTLELGDSALYLCASSGSQGKNSYEQYFGPGTRLTVT.

This clone came up a few times. V gene TRBV28 combines with J gene TRBJ1-2; tentative D call: TRBD1 (5 bases). The CDR3 runs 13 residues. CDR1 and CDR2 (germline): MDHEN, SYDVKM. The V end was cut by 2 bases, the J end by 7 bases, with 11 bases between. CDR3 DNA: TGTGCCAGCAGTTTACGGCAGGGATCTGGCTACACCTTC. Its protein is CASSLRQGSGYTF.

The table lists this clone with a few counts. The chain links TRBV29-1 to TRBJ2-7, with 9 bases fitting TRBD1. J was trimmed by 0 bases and V by 0 bases; bases with no gene match: 9. The length of the CDR3 is 17 residues. The V gene's germline CDR1 is SQVTM and CDR2 ANQGSEA. CDR3 DNA sequence: TGCAGCGTTGAAGATCTTGAAACAGGGGGCAACTCCTACGAGCAGTACTTC. Protein: CSVEDLETGGNSYEQYF.

For the CDR3, the DNA is TGTGCCAGCAGTGAACATATTGGGGCAGGGAAGAAAGATACGCAGTATTTT. Translating gives CASSEHIGAGKKDTQYF. The chain employs TRBV6-1 and TRBJ2-3; D is perhaps TRBD1 (5 bases). Between the trimmed V and J ends, which lost 2 bases and 5 bases, there was a span of 20 bases. The germline CDR1 and CDR2 sequences are MNHNS and SASEGT. CDR3 length: 17 residues.

This clone was seen more than once but under ten times. J is TRBJ1-1 and V is TRBV5-6; D is undetermined. Deletions cut 2 bases from V and 4 bases from J, with 12 bases between. Germline CDR1 reads SGHDT; CDR2 reads YYEEEE. The CDR3 length is 14 residues. Here the CDR3 DNA reads TGTGCCAGCAGCTTTTCCGGCGGCGGCACTGAAGCTTTCTTT. It is translated as CASSFSGGGTEAFF.

This clone was picked up a small number of times. This sequence joins TRBV30 and TRBJ1-4, with D tentatively TRBD1 (5 bases). V was clipped by 0 bases and J by 7 bases, with 18 bases between them. The CDR3 runs 16 residues. CDR1 is GTSNPN, CDR2 SVGIG, per germline (reference sequence). The CDR3 DNA sequence: TGTGCCTGGAGTGTACGGGTAGGGCCAGGGCGTGAAAAACTGTTTTTT. It yields the protein CAWSVRVGPGREKLFF.

This clone was counted between two and nine times. The chain joins TRBV28 to TRBJ2-1, with no clear D. The germline V gene has CDR1 MDHEN and CDR2 SYDVKM. The CDR3 runs 14 residues. Trimming took off 3 bases at V and 1 base at J, with 7 bases between the two ends. The CDR3 spells CASSLQASYNEQFF. The CDR3 DNA reads TGTGCCAGCAGTTTGCAGGCTTCCTACAATGAGCAGTTCTTC. The full variable domain, rest sourced from reference TRBV28 and TRBJ2-1, is DVKVTQSSRYLVKRTGEKVFLECVQDMDHENMFWYRQDPGLGLRLIYFSYDVKMKEKGDIPEGYSVSREKKERFSLILESASTNQTSMYLCASSLQASYNEQFFGPGTRLTVL.

This clone occurred a few times. The chain is built from TRBV7-9 and TRBJ1-4; D gene unclear. Germline-derived CDR1 and CDR2 are SEHNR and FQNEAQ (reference sequence). V was clipped by 2 bases and J by 5 bases, with 18 bases between them. The CDR3 has 17 amino acids. The CDR3 region has the DNA TGTGCCAGCAGCTTATCTCGGGCCTCAGTCTTCAATGAAAAACTGTTTTTT. This gives the protein CASSLSRASVFNEKLFF.

The chain recombines TRBV12-5 with TRBJ1-2; 9 nucleotides align to TRBD1. Looked up from germline, CDR1 is LGHNT and CDR2 is FRNRAP. V dropped 3 bases and J dropped 3; count of bases not matched to a gene: 5. The CDR3 has 15 amino acids. The CDR3 reads CASGFPRDRDYGYTF. DNA for the CDR3: TGTGCTAGTGGTTTTCCCCGGGACAGGGACTATGGCTACACCTTC.

This clone was counted between two and nine times. V gene TRBV29-1 combines with J gene TRBJ1-1; D may be TRBD1 (5 bases). The germline gives CDR1 SQVTM, CDR2 ANQGSEA. Trimming removed 6 bases from V and 1 base from J, with 15 bases in between. The CDR3 sequence is 14 residues long. CDR3 bases: TGCAGCGTGGGGGGACGGATGAGGAACACTGAAGCTTTCTTT. Its protein product is CSVGGRMRNTEAFF.

The chain couples TRBV18 to TRBJ1-2, with D possibly TRBD1 on 5 matching bases. The germline gives CDR1 KGHSH, CDR2 LQKENI. Between the trimmed V and J ends, which lost 3 bases and 2 bases, there was a span of 10 bases. The CDR3 runs 14 residues. In DNA form, the CDR3 reads TGTGCCAGCTCACCCGGGGCAGAGAACTATGGCTACACCTTC. Translating gives CASSPGAENYGYTF.

The chain links TRBV7-2 to TRBJ1-5; D unresolved. V was shortened by 1 base and J by 6 bases, with 4 bases between the two germline ends. CDR3 length equals 12 residues. Germline assignment: CDR1 SGHTA and CDR2 FQGNSA. The CDR3 coding sequence is TGTGCCAGCAGCTTAGGCCTTCAGCCCCAGCATTTT. This gives the protein CASSLGLQPQHF.

This clone was detected a few times. The chain uses TRBV10-3 and TRBJ2-3; no reliable D call. Germline CDR1 ENHRY, CDR2 SYGVKD. The length of the CDR3 is 16 residues. The ends were cut back, 0 bases at V and 2 bases at J, with 12 bases in the middle. The CDR3: CAISESSQRITDTQYF. CDR3 sequence (DNA): TGTGCCATCAGTGAGTCGAGTCAGCGCATCACAGATACGCAGTATTTT.